This T cell receptor beta chain was identified in a study of a mutant IDH1 vaccine in newly diagnosed glioma. About the research overall: Patients got their first vaccination 4-6 weeks after radiotherapy alone, or with temozolomide cycles. Prior therapy was radiotherapy, temozolomide, or both; most received both. Week 35 was safety follow-up visit V12; week 47 was end-of-study visit V13.

Profiling relied on immunoSEQ multiplex PCR, and the TCRdb table lists in-frame clones only, not all of them. The sample yields tens of thousands of clones, around 82% seen once. Worth noting for this clone: Its specificity is unknown.

Time point in this sample: week 47, end of study. Each dose delivered 300 ug of mutant IDH1 20-mer peptide subcutaneously with imiquimod. The sequence derives from a man between 18 and 35 years old with glioma. Some clones in this sample may be carry-over from other donors' samples. The sequenced sample was PBMCs, obtained from a glioma patient whose treatment included an IDH1 peptide vaccine.

This CDR3 is CASSPQPGLRPGANVLTF. CDR3 in DNA: TGTGCCAGCAGCCCGCAACCGGGACTTCGACCTGGGGCCAACGTCCTGACTTTC. The gene calls are TRBV7-2 and TRBJ2-6, with TRBD2 as a possible D gene (6 bases). Germline CDR1 SGHTA, CDR2 FQGNSA. CDR3 length: 18 residues. V was cut by 5 bases and J by 2 bases, with 19 bases left in between.